The 5 T cell receptor beta chains below were found in one sample sequenced in a study of molecular identifiers for immune sequencing clone quantification. A single record per CDR3 protein comes from TCRdb applying MiXCR to the PCR reads. This table has 250,000 to 400,000 distinct CDR3 sequences, about a fifth appearing once. The sample was naive CD8+ T cells from blood, with Jurkat cell RNA spiked in. The subset was: FACS-sorted CD8+CD4-CCR7+CD45RA+ naive T cells. These receptors came from a human donor in good health. Some libraries in this study had Jurkat cell RNA spiked in.

Ten or more counts support this clonotype. The chain couples TRBV7-9 to TRBJ2-1, with D perhaps TRBD1 or TRBD2 (5 bases each). V lost 7 bases to trimming and J lost 4 bases, with 17 bases between them. Per the germline V gene, CDR1 is SEHNR and CDR2 is FQNEAQ (reference sequence). The CDR3 extends over 15 amino acids. The CDR3 sequence: CASTEIQGGYNEQFF. The CDR3 nucleotides read TGTGCCAGCACCGAAATTCAGGGCGGGTACAATGAGCAGTTCTTC.

This clonotype was counted at least ten times. The V gene is TRBV20-1, the J gene TRBJ2-7, with D possibly matching TRBD1 (6 bases). V lost 0 bases and J lost 3, with 15 bases in between. The CDR3 is made up of 15 amino acids. Germline values: CDR1 DFQATT, CDR2 SNEGSKA (reference sequence). In nucleotides, the CDR3 is TGCAGTGCTAGAGATAGCCGGGACACCTACTACGAGCAGTACTTC. It translates to CSARDSRDTYYEQYF.

This clonotype was counted only a few times. This chain connects TRBV4-2 to TRBJ2-7; TRBD2 matches at 11 bases. Germline-derived CDR1 and CDR2 are LGHNA and YNFKEQ. CDR3 length: 16 residues. Losses at the gene ends were 0 bases for V and 4 bases for J; bases not matched to a gene: 5. The DNA of the CDR3 is TGTGCCAGCAGCCAAGATGAGACTAGCGGGACGTACGAGCAGTACTTC. This sequence encodes CASSQDETSGTYEQYF.

This clonotype has ten or more counts. This chain uses TRBV12-3 or TRBV12-4 with TRBJ2-7, with D perhaps matching TRBD2 (6 bases). CDR3 size: 14 residues. Trimming shortened V by 6 bases and J by 0 bases, and 12 bases separated the two germline ends. CDR3: CASSPVGSSYEQYF. The DNA of the CDR3 is TGTGCCAGCAGCCCCGTCGGGAGCTCCTACGAGCAGTACTTC.

In the case of this clonotype: This may stem from a read error, because a much larger clone lies one nucleotide away. The chain couples TRBV27 to TRBJ2-3, with D perhaps TRBD1 (6 bases). V lost 6 bases to trimming and J lost 0 bases, with 13 bases between them. This CDR3 contains 15 residues. Per germline, CDR1 MNHEY and CDR2 SMNVEV (reference sequence). The CDR3 bases are TGTGCCAGCAGGCTTGGGACAACTAGCACAGATACGCAGTATTTT. Translating gives CASRLGTTSTDTQYF.